This T cell receptor (beta chain) was recorded in a study of regulatory T cells in long-lasting Graves disease. Through Arm-PCR of CDR3 regions and iRepertoire HTBI primers, TCR beta libraries were built. TCRdb passed the multiplex PCR reads through MiXCR, listing each CDR3 protein once. The table includes a few hundred thousand distinct CDR3 sequences, approximately 10% detected once. Time point denoted: newly diagnosed GD, antithyroid drugs for less than 3 months. RNA from PBMCs was the source of the TCR library. This CDR3 spans 16 amino acids. Germline V CDR1 and CDR2: MNHEY, SVGEGT. V lost 7 bases, J lost 5 bases, and 13 bases stayed unmatched. This clonotype was picked up a small number of times. The same sample was also studied in work on T cells in Graves' hyperthyroidism and ophthalmopathy.

V is TRBV6-2 or TRBV6-3 and J is TRBJ2-1, with 8 nucleotides matching TRBD1. The clonotype was recovered from a woman aged 18-35 years with Graves disease. Sequenced here: peripheral blood mononuclear cells (PBMCs), sampled at new diagnosis, from a patient treated with antithyroid drugs. Here the CDR3 DNA reads TGTGCCAGCACCTCCTATAGGTGGGGACAGGACAATGAGCAGTTCTTC. It specifies CASTSYRWGQDNEQFF.